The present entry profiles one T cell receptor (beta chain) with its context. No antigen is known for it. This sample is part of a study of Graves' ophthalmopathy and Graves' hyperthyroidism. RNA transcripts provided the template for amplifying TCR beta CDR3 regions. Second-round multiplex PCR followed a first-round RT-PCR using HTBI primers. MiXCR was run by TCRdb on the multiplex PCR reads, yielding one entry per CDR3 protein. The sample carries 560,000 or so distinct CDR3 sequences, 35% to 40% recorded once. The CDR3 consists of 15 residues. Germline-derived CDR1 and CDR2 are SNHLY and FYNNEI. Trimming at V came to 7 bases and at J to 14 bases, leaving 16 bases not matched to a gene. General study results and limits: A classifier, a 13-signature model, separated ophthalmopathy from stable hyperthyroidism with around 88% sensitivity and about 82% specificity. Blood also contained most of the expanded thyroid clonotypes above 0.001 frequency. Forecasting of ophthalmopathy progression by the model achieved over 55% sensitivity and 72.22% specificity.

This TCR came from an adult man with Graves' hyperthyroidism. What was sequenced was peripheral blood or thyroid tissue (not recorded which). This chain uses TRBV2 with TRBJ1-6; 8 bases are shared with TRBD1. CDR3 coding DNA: TGTGCCAGCAAGGAGGTCGGGACAGGTCTCATCACCCTCCACTTT. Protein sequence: CASKEVGTGLITLHF.